Given below is one T cell receptor (beta chain) in context. Its target antigen remains unknown. Base qualities are not at hand, and no much larger clone is one base apart. Explained via the paper, the time point label denotes: baseline before first vaccination. Samples from vaccinated people were obtained from the UK trials COV001 and COV002, which included a single-blind randomized controlled phase 2/3 trial of AZD1222 (ChAdOx1 nCoV-19) in healthy adults. Trial participant PBMC samples were collected at day 0 and day 28 after the second dose for TCRbeta chain sequencing. This specimen belongs to a study of T cell responses to AZD1222 COVID-19 vaccine (dated by TCRdb to the early 2020s). Looking at the study overall: AZD1222 recipients with second doses at about 4 weeks or about 12 weeks were pooled, because spike-specific TCR depth and breadth did not differ between schedules. A total of 233 trial participants underwent TCR sequencing, of whom 200 to 220 had received two doses of AZD1222 and approximately 26 had received two doses of the MenACWY control vaccine. Enrollment into the trials was organized by age into subgroups of 18-55, 56-69 and 70-plus years, and those subgroups contained about 150, 27 and 61 TCR-sequenced participants, respectively. The full study reports these points: Most participants were white British and females outnumbered males, and the authors suggested that clonal diversity may have been underestimated. Epitopes outside the regions mutated in the B.1.351 and B.1.1.7 variants were reportedly recognized by nearly half of the unique spike-specific TCRs. Spike-specific TCR breadth and depth rose significantly after two AZD1222 doses compared with day 0 and with MenACWY recipients. Conclusions about previously exposed vaccinees were limited because only six AZD1222 recipients were SARS-CoV-2 seropositive at baseline. The whole spike protein was spanned by vaccine-associated CD4 TCRs, and dominant responses were seen in regions 160-218 and 743-854. The 56-69-year group was small, and its depth increase did not reach significance, likely because of low power. Because no day 14 peak-response samples were available, the repertoires could be characterized only after the peak T cell response.

The CDR3 regions of human TCRbeta chains were analyzed by immunosequencing. From the authors' description of their analysis: Repertoire TCRs were matched against a reference library of SARS-CoV-2-specific TCRs generated with the MIRA antigen-specificity platform. Breadth was defined as the fraction of unique TCRs that were SARS-CoV-2-associated. Depth was defined as the fraction of total T cells that were SARS-CoV-2-associated. Using the MIRA data, every spike-specific TCR was mapped to the spike region that the TCR reacted to and assigned to either a CD4 or a CD8 class. Log10-transformed breadth and depth values were compared by one-way ANOVA with Sidak's multiple comparisons tests. What TCRdb holds here is the immuneACCESS table cut down to in-frame rearrangements. Part of the clones is not present; checked against another copy, under half of the missing clones reflect an unresolved V gene, and the others are unexplained. For V, J and clone size, that table is used; D and trimming come from the DNA. For this sample the table gives fewer than 130,000 clones, of which less than 95% were detected only once. Together, the top ten hold about 8.3% of the sample.

Deletion took 2 bases off V and 0 bases off J, with a span of 8 bases between the germline ends. From cysteine to phenylalanine, the CDR3 is 15 amino acids long. The only DNA kept is the CDR3, 45 bases in frame from the first base. The CDR1 and CDR2 encoded by the germline V gene (reference sequence) are SEHNR and FQNEAQ. This specimen was peripheral blood, taken on day 0 of AZD1222 vaccination. The chain was built from TRBV7-9 and TRBJ1-3; the D gene cannot be resolved reliably. The clonotype was recovered from an adult in good health. The CDR3 amino acid sequence is: CASSLIYSSGNTIYF. Here is the DNA: TGTGCCAGCAGCTTAATCTATTCCTCTGGAAACACCATATATTTT.